These T cell receptor beta chains were read from a single sample in a study of blood T cell repertoires in COVID-19. Data came from immunoSEQ multiplex PCR; TCRdb stores just in-frame clones and leaves some out. The sample includes more than 200,000 clones, 88% of them seen just once. Material for sequencing was peripheral blood. The receptors come from a woman aged 40 to 50 who had recovered from COVID-19. Both conserved end residues are part of each CDR3. Each record gives: V gene, clone size, D gene, CDR3 protein. D genes are given only for firm matches. Not every row has a clone size; where given, it reads once, few, many or a size class.

>TRBV15|NA|TRBD1
CATSSRTGYSGANVLTF
>TRBV10-2|NA|TRBD1
CASGGTGPYGYTF
>TRBV7-9|NA|TRBD1
CASSSRDSADNEQFF
>TRBV19|NA|NA
CASSIQDSNQPQHF
>TRBV19|NA|TRBD1
CASSPGQGAYEKLFF
>TRBV30|few|NA
CAWSRLAFNTGELFF
>TRBV4-1|NA|NA
CASSQEGLPNEKLFF
>TRBV4-2|NA|NA
CASSPRFGGEQFF
>TRBV11-3|NA|TRBD1
CASSPTDRGHRPFF
>TRBV4-3|NA|TRBD2
CASSQDRRGGLVGELFF
>TRBV28|NA|NA
CASSNQGVIDYGYTF
>TRBV11-2|NA|TRBD2
CASLKTGLAGATETQYF
>TRBV18|NA|TRBD2
CASSPSGRGYEQYF
>TRBV7-2|NA|NA
CASSSLTRSEQYF
>TRBV30|NA|NA
CAWSVPGSSSGNTIYF
>TRBV2|once|NA
CASSRQDYGYTF
>TRBV27|NA|NA
CASSLSSLLTYEQYF
>TRBV27|NA|NA
CATAHYNEQFF
>TRBV9|NA|NA
CASSVSNVGNEQFF
>TRBV5-4|NA|NA
CASSVGDNEQFF
>TRBV7-9|NA|TRBD1
CASSSGQGYYEQYF
>TRBV6-5|NA|NA
CASTRTGRGTGELFF
>TRBV29-1|NA|NA
CSVGAGPYEQYF
>TRBV2|NA|TRBD1
CASSRQGAYEETQYF
>TRBV15|NA|TRBD2
CATSRIPSGEGGELFF
>TRBV2|NA|TRBD1
CASSDRGLSYVETQYF
>TRBV6-2/TRBV6-3|NA|NA
CASSFGVLDAKETQYF